This note documents a single T cell receptor (beta chain) sequence. This entry belongs to a study of T cells expressing NK-cell markers. CDR1 is DFQATT, CDR2 SNEGSKA, per germline (reference sequence). CDR3 length equals 16 residues. TCRdb re-called the 5' RACE reads, yielding one record per CDR3 amino acid sequence without DNA. The sample's table shows 150,000 or so distinct CDR3 sequences. This chain joins TRBV20-1 and TRBJ2-7; there is no DNA to check the TCRdb D call of TRBD2. The material sequenced was blood T cells: a sorted CD56 or NKG2C T cell subset, CD4+ or CD8+ T cells, or bulk PBMC T cells (not recorded which). The TCR originated in a woman in her forties or fifties in good health. CDR3 loop: CSARSTGASGRPEQYF.